A selection of T cell receptor beta chains follows, all from one sample in a study of CD8+ T cells in alopecia areata. TCRdb's table, derived via immunoSEQ multiplex PCR, lists solely in-frame clones and lacks some. This sample has under 200,000 clones, with about three fifths found just once. This specimen was CD4+ T cells sorted from blood, taken at week 4, from a patient treated with tofacitinib. These receptors were taken from a human donor with alopecia areata. CDR3s include the opening cysteine and the closing phenylalanine or tryptophan. D genes are given only for firm matches. Not every row has a clone size; where given, it reads once, few, many or a size class.

CDR3 length,J gene,clone size,D gene,V gene,CDR3 protein,CDR3 DNA
15,TRBJ2-6,few,NA,TRBV5-1,CASSLGASGANVLTF,TGCGCCAGCAGCTTGGGAGCTTCCGGGGCCAACGTCCTGACTTTC
14,TRBJ2-1,NA,NA,TRBV7-9,CASSPKAELNEQFF,TGTGCCAGCAGCCCTAAGGCGGAGCTCAATGAGCAGTTCTTC
13,TRBJ2-5,few,NA,TRBV5-1,CASSLDRRETQYF,TGCGCCAGCAGCTTGGACAGGCGAGAGACCCAGTACTTC
12,TRBJ2-7,NA,NA,TRBV15,CATSGGHYEQYF,TGTGCCACCAGCGGGGGCCACTACGAGCAGTACTTC
14,TRBJ1-2,NA,NA,TRBV5-1,CASSGGTSNYGYTF,TGCGCCAGCAGCGGGGGGACCTCCAACTATGGCTACACCTTC
12,TRBJ1-5,NA,NA,TRBV12-5,CASGLGVQPQHF,TGTGCTAGTGGTTTGGGGGTTCAGCCCCAGCATTTT
16,TRBJ1-1,NA,NA,TRBV4-1,CASSQVLTRGTTEAFF,TGCGCCAGCAGCCAAGTCCTAACACGCGGGACGACTGAAGCTTTCTTT
13,TRBJ1-5,few,NA,TRBV27,CASRKNSNQPQHF,TGTGCCAGCAGGAAAAATAGCAATCAGCCCCAGCATTTT
15,TRBJ1-5,NA,NA,TRBV2,CASSDGLGKNQPQHF,TGTGCCAGCAGTGACGGATTGGGCAAGAATCAGCCCCAGCATTTT
13,TRBJ1-2,NA,TRBD1,TRBV19,CASSSGQGYGYTF,TGTGCCAGTAGCTCGGGACAGGGCTATGGCTACACCTTC
15,TRBJ1-5,NA,TRBD1,TRBV18,CASSPMTGGNQPQHF,TGTGCCAGCTCACCAATGACAGGGGGCAATCAGCCCCAGCATTTT
15,TRBJ2-6,NA,NA,TRBV7-7,CASSVGISGANVLTF,TGTGCTAGCAGCGTAGGGATCTCTGGGGCCAACGTCCTGACTTTC
15,TRBJ1-5,NA,TRBD1,TRBV5-1,CASSTGQGRDQPQHF,TGCGCCAGCAGCACGGGACAGGGCCGTGATCAGCCCCAGCATTTT
9,TRBJ1-1,NA,NA,TRBV7-7,CASSPWAFF,TGTGCTAGCAGCCCTTGGGCTTTCTTT
12,TRBJ2-7,NA,NA,TRBV5-6,CASSFIQDEQYF,TGTGCCAGCAGCTTCATCCAGGACGAGCAGTACTTC
14,TRBJ2-1,NA,NA,TRBV27,CASTGVGVYNEQFF,TGTGCCAGCACAGGGGTGGGGGTCTACAATGAGCAGTTCTTC
15,TRBJ2-7,NA,NA,TRBV6-5,CASSYFMGSVYEQYF,TGTGCCAGCAGTTACTTTATGGGTTCGGTTTACGAGCAGTACTTC
13,TRBJ2-1,few,NA,TRBV19,CASSRDSSNEQFF,TGTGCCAGTAGCCGTGACAGCAGCAATGAGCAGTTCTTC
12,TRBJ2-1,NA,NA,TRBV5-6,CASSLLGNEQFF,TGTGCCAGCAGCCTTCTGGGAAATGAGCAGTTCTTC
16,TRBJ2-5,NA,TRBD2,TRBV4-2,CASSQESGGAGETQYF,TGTGCCAGCAGCCAAGAAAGCGGGGGGGCCGGTGAGACCCAGTACTTC
13,TRBJ1-5,NA,TRBD1,TRBV29-1,CSVVTGNNQPQHF,TGCAGCGTTGTGACAGGGAACAATCAGCCCCAGCATTTT
16,TRBJ2-5,NA,TRBD2,TRBV7-3,CASSLNLAGGQETQYF,TGTGCCAGCAGCTTAAACCTAGCGGGGGGCCAAGAGACCCAGTACTTC
14,TRBJ1-6,NA,NA,TRBV6-6,CASSYAGNNSPLHF,TGTGCCAGCAGTTACGCAGGGAATAATTCACCCCTCCACTTT
13,TRBJ2-1,NA,NA,TRBV7-2,CASSLTQYNEQFF,TGTGCCAGCAGCTTAACACAGTACAATGAGCAGTTCTTC
13,TRBJ1-4,NA,NA,TRBV2,CASTDISSFKLFF,TGTGCCAGCACCGACATAAGTTCCTTTAAACTGTTTTTT
13,TRBJ2-5,once,NA,TRBV10-3,CAITPTGGETQYF,TGTGCCATCACCCCGACAGGTGGAGAGACCCAGTACTTC